These 29 T cell receptor beta chains originate from one sample sequenced in a study of identical twins. TCRdb re-called the 5' RACE reads through MiXCR, storing one row per CDR3 protein. The table has around 450,000 distinct CDR3 sequences, around 14% seen once. This same sample was also part of a study on yellow fever vaccine responses in identical twins.

Sequenced: CD4+ T cells sorted from blood. The receptor source for this set is a woman aged 18 to 35 in good health.

This clonotype was picked up a small number of times. The rearrangement joins TRBV28 to TRBJ2-7; unclear D gene. Germline loops: CDR1 MDHEN, CDR2 SYDVKM. The CDR3 loop spans 10 amino acids. Trimming took 7 bases from V and 5 from J, leaving 6 bases between them. Here the CDR3 reads CASTGHEQYF. Written as DNA, the CDR3 is TGTGCCAGCACCGGCCACGAGCAGTACTTC.

The chain links TRBV6-1 to TRBJ2-7, with D tentatively TRBD1 (5 bases). The CDR3 length is 16 residues. V was pared by 4 bases and J by 0 bases, with 16 bases between. Germline CDR1 is MNHNS and CDR2 is SASEGT. The CDR3 DNA reads TGTGCCAGCAGTGGCGCTTGGGGCCCGAGCTCCTACGAGCAGTACTTC. Residues: CASSGAWGPSSYEQYF.

The chain joins TRBV6-2 or TRBV6-3 to TRBJ1-5; D is unclear. V was shortened by 4 bases and J by 3 bases, with 10 bases between the two germline ends. Germline V gene lookup returns CDR1 MNHEY and CDR2 SVGEGT. This CDR3 comprises 14 residues. CDR3: CASSFPGFNQPQHF. Written as DNA, the CDR3 is TGTGCCAGCAGTTTTCCGGGTTTCAATCAGCCCCAGCATTTT.

This clonotype was detected many times. The rearrangement uses TRBV5-1 and TRBJ2-7; D gene unclear. Trimming cost V 0 bases and J 4 bases, with 8 bases left between them. The germline gives CDR1 SGHRS, CDR2 YFSETQ. CDR3 size: 13 residues. This CDR3 is CASSLDGFYEQYF. The CDR3 DNA follows: TGCGCCAGCAGCTTGGACGGCTTTTACGAGCAGTACTTC.

This sequence joins TRBV5-6 and TRBJ2-1; 7 nucleotides agree with TRBD2. Germline CDR1 reads SGHDT; CDR2 reads YYEEEE. Trimming at V came to 4 bases and at J to 2 bases, leaving 18 bases not matched to a gene. The CDR3 runs 19 residues. CDR3: CASSVTLRTGGSPYNEQFF. As DNA, the CDR3 is TGTGCCAGCAGCGTCACATTAAGGACTGGCGGGAGTCCCTACAATGAGCAGTTCTTC. The whole variable domain, remainder taken from reference TRBV5-6 and TRBJ2-1, is DAGVTQSPTHLIKTRGQQVTLRCSPKSGHDTVSWYQQALGQGPQFIFQYYEEEERQRGNFPDRFSGHQFPNYSSELNVNALLLGDSALYLCASSVTLRTGGSPYNEQFFGPGTRLTVL.

This clonotype showed up just a few times. The CDR3 region is CASSLRTSGRYEQFF. The CDR3 bases are TGTGCCAGCAGCCTCCGGACTAGCGGGAGATATGAGCAGTTCTTC. The chain couples TRBV5-4 to TRBJ2-1, with 13 bases that match TRBD2. CDR1 is SGHNT, CDR2 YYREEE, per germline (reference sequence). The CDR3 has 15 amino acids. J lost 8 bases, V lost 4 bases, and 6 bases had no gene match.

J is TRBJ2-7 and V is TRBV14; 8 bases align to TRBD1. The V gene's germline CDR1 is SGHDN and CDR2 FVKESK. V trimming: 5 bases; J trimming: 4 bases; junction bases outside the gene matches: 10. This CDR3 has 15 amino acids. CDR3: CASSITGTGGYEQYF. The CDR3 nucleotides are TGTGCCAGCAGCATAACCGGGACAGGTGGATACGAGCAGTACTTC. The full variable domain, completed using reference TRBV14 and TRBJ2-7, is EAGVTQFPSHSVIEKGQTVTLRCDPISGHDNLYWYRRVMGKEIKFLLHFVKESKQDESGMPNNRFLAERTGGTYSTLKVQPAELEDSGVYFCASSITGTGGYEQYFGPGTRLTVT.

This clonotype was seen a few times. V gene TRBV5-1 combines with J gene TRBJ2-1; 7 nucleotides align to TRBD2. The CDR3 is 15 amino acids. Per germline, CDR1 SGHRS and CDR2 YFSETQ. Trimming at V came to 5 bases and at J to 7 bases, leaving 12 bases not matched to a gene. The CDR3 sequence: CASSPWRLASNEQFF. The CDR3 coding sequence is TGCGCCAGCAGTCCTTGGAGACTAGCTAGTAATGAGCAGTTCTTC. Full variable domain (rest looked up from reference TRBV5-1 and TRBJ2-1): KAGVTQTPRYLIKTRGQQVTLSCSPISGHRSVSWYQQTPGQGLQFLFEYFSETQRNKGNFPGRFSGRQFSNSRSEMNVSTLELGDSALYLCASSPWRLASNEQFFGPGTRLTVL.

This chain connects TRBV2 to TRBJ1-4; D gene unclear. With 6 bases removed from V and 5 bases from J, the gap between germline ends came to 13 bases. CDR1 and CDR2 from the germline V gene are SNHLY and FYNNEI. This CDR3 region has 14 residues. The chain's CDR3 is CASRTDMRNEKLFF. The CDR3 coding sequence is TGTGCCAGCAGAACAGACATGCGGAATGAAAAACTGTTTTTT.

This clonotype has just a few counts. This chain joins TRBV29-1 and TRBJ1-1; D unclear. The CDR3 loop spans 13 amino acids. V lost 8 bases, J lost 0 bases, and 13 bases lay in between. The V gene's germline CDR1 is SQVTM and CDR2 ANQGSEA. For the CDR3, the DNA is TGCAGCTCTCACCTTGGAGTGAACACTGAAGCTTTCTTT. Translated, it gives CSSHLGVNTEAFF.

This clonotype appeared a few times. This rearrangement joins TRBV10-3 to TRBJ2-5; 10 bases align to TRBD2. This CDR3 region has 17 residues. The V gene's germline CDR1 is ENHRY and CDR2 SYGVKD. The trim removed 0 bases at V and 2 bases at J, leaving 6 bases unmatched. CDR3 residues: CAISESISGRLQETQYF. The CDR3 coding sequence is TGTGCCATCAGTGAGTCAATTAGCGGGAGGCTTCAAGAGACCCAGTACTTC.

This clonotype was observed a handful of times. One end of the junction is discordant with germline, which a read error may explain. The V and J genes are TRBV7-7 and TRBJ2-1, with TRBD1 identical over 7 bases. CDR3 length: 14 residues. The germline CDR1 and CDR2 sequences are SSHAT and FNYEAQ (reference sequence). The CDR3 DNA reads as TGTGCTAGCAGCTTAGGGGGACAGTACAATGAGCAGTTCTTC. The encoded protein is CASSLGGQYNEQFF.

This chain uses TRBV28 with TRBJ2-2; TRBD1 aligns across 7 bases. CDR1 and CDR2 (germline): MDHEN, SYDVKM. V was pared by 6 bases and J by 4 bases, with 8 bases of the junction left unmatched. The CDR3 contains 15 residues. CDR3 nucleotide sequence: TGTGCCAGCAGCGGCCCCGGGACAGTCACCGGGGAGCTGTTTTTT. Protein product: CASSGPGTVTGELFF.

This chain links TRBV30 with TRBJ2-3, with 9 bases identical to TRBD1. This CDR3 contains 14 residues. The J segment lost 1 base and the V segment lost 6 bases, leaving 5 bases of the junction unmatched. Per the germline V gene, CDR1 is GTSNPN and CDR2 is SVGIG (reference sequence). CDR3 bases: TGTGCCTGCGTACAGGGGGCCGGCACAGATACGCAGTATTTT. Its protein product is CACVQGAGTDTQYF.

The chain carries TRBV28 and TRBJ1-2; D perhaps matches TRBD1 (6 bases). Between the trimmed V and J ends, which lost 1 base and 2 bases, there was a span of 11 bases. CDR1 and CDR2 (germline): MDHEN, SYDVKM. The CDR3 runs 15 residues. CDR3 region: CASSLLGGPNYGYTF. The CDR3 DNA sequence: TGTGCCAGCAGTTTATTGGGGGGGCCCAACTATGGCTACACCTTC.

In this sample, this clonotype turned up a few times. The rearrangement links TRBV5-1 to TRBJ1-1; possible D gene TRBD1, 5 bases. This CDR3 region has 14 residues. V lost 5 bases, J lost 1 base, and 12 bases lay in between. In germline, CDR1 is SGHRS, CDR2 YFSETQ. The CDR3, as DNA: TGCGCCAGCAGTTTTTCCGGACAGAACACTGAAGCTTTCTTT. Translated, it gives CASSFSGQNTEAFF.

The rearrangement uses TRBV24-1 and TRBJ2-5; either TRBD1 or TRBD2 may supply D (5 bases each). The CDR3 length is 10 residues. CDR1 and CDR2 from the germline V gene are KGHDR and SFDVKD. The ends were cut back, 12 bases at V and 5 bases at J, with 9 bases in the middle. The CDR3 spells CASWGETQYF. Here the CDR3 DNA reads TGTGCCTCGTGGGGGGAGACCCAGTACTTC.

V usage is TRBV20-1 and J usage is TRBJ2-1; perhaps TRBD2 as D (5 bases). Per germline, CDR1 DFQATT and CDR2 SNEGSKA (reference sequence). This CDR3 comprises 13 residues. Trimming left V 6 bases short and J 1 base short, with 10 bases between. The CDR3, as DNA: TGCAGTGCCCCCGACTATTCCTACAATGAGCAGTTCTTC. Protein sequence: CSAPDYSYNEQFF.

This clonotype was observed a handful of times. The gene calls are TRBV18 and TRBJ2-2; 8 positions agree with TRBD1. The CDR3 runs to 18 residues. J was trimmed by 4 bases and V by 0 bases; bases with no gene match: 10. Germline V gene sequence: CDR1 KGHSH, CDR2 LQKENI. The CDR3 is CASSPPKGQGRVTGELFF. CDR3 DNA: TGTGCCAGCTCACCACCTAAAGGACAGGGTAGAGTCACCGGGGAGCTGTTTTTT.

This chain uses TRBV7-9 with TRBJ1-1; a weak D match, TRBD1 (6 bases). Looked up from germline, CDR1 is SEHNR and CDR2 is FQNEAQ (reference sequence). The CDR3 covers 16 residues. Trimming shortened V by 2 bases and J by 3 bases, and 16 bases separated the two germline ends. CDR3 in DNA: TGTGCCAGCAGCTTACTACCCGGGGGCAGCTACACTGAAGCTTTCTTT. This translates into CASSLLPGGSYTEAFF. The variable domain in full, completed from reference TRBV7-9 and TRBJ1-1, reads DTGVSQNPRHKITKRGQNVTFRCDPISEHNRLYWYRQTLGQGPEFLTYFQNEAQLEKSRLLSDRFSAERPKGSFSTLEIQRTEQGDSAMYLCASSLLPGGSYTEAFFGQGTRLTVV.

This chain joins TRBV15 and TRBJ2-2; 9 bases map to TRBD1. Per the germline V gene, CDR1 is LNHNV and CDR2 is YYDKDF (reference sequence). J gave up 5 bases and V 1 base, and 2 bases lay outside the gene matches. The CDR3 extends over 15 amino acids. The CDR3 DNA reads as TGTGCCACCAGCAGAGGACAGGGGGGTACCGGGGAGCTGTTTTTT. Its translation: CATSRGQGGTGELFF.

V is TRBV11-2 and J is TRBJ2-3; maybe TRBD1 (6 bases). Germline V gene lookup returns CDR1 SGHAT and CDR2 FQNNGV. This CDR3 contains 17 residues. Trimming left V 5 bases short and J 0 bases short, with 18 bases between. In DNA form, the CDR3 reads TGTGCCAGCAGCCGTCCTAAAGGGGGATCTAGCACAGATACGCAGTATTTT. It translates to CASSRPKGGSSTDTQYF.

The chain is built from TRBV5-1 and TRBJ2-1; no definite D call. This CDR3 is 14 amino acids long. Germline CDR1 SGHRS, CDR2 YFSETQ. Trimming took off 1 base at V and 8 bases at J, with 13 bases between the two ends. CDR3 in amino acids: CASSLIAYTDEQFF. CDR3 nucleotide sequence: TGCGCCAGCAGCTTGATCGCCTACACTGATGAGCAGTTCTTC.

This clonotype was seen a handful of times. The rearrangement joins TRBV7-8 to TRBJ2-1; D is perhaps TRBD1 (6 bases). From germline, CDR1 is SGHVS and CDR2 FQNEAQ. V lost 2 bases and J 7 bases, leaving 15 bases between the germline ends. This CDR3 has 15 amino acids. The CDR3 nucleotides are TGTGCCAGCAGCTTACTGCGAACGGGACAAAATGAGCAGTTCTTC. Its protein product is CASSLLRTGQNEQFF.

This clonotype was seen at least ten times. V gene TRBV5-1 combines with J gene TRBJ2-3; D is undetermined. Germline V CDR1 and CDR2: SGHRS, YFSETQ. Trimming took 6 bases from V and 4 from J, leaving 9 bases between them. This CDR3 is 12 amino acids long. CDR3 sequence (DNA): TGCGCCAGCACGTCCGAGGCAGATACGCAGTATTTT. Translating gives CASTSEADTQYF.

J is TRBJ2-2 and V is TRBV9; 7 positions match TRBD2. Per the germline V gene, CDR1 is SGDLS and CDR2 is YYNGEE. CDR3 size: 15 residues. V dropped 6 bases and J dropped 5; count of bases not matched to a gene: 10. The CDR3 protein is CASTRGEGGTGELFF. The CDR3 nucleotides are TGTGCCAGCACCCGGGGTGAGGGAGGGACCGGGGAGCTGTTTTTT.

This clonotype was picked up a small number of times. This chain joins TRBV7-2 and TRBJ2-7; possibly TRBD1 for D (7 bases). The germline V and J ends were trimmed by 2 bases and 1 base, with 12 bases remaining between them. Per the germline V gene, CDR1 is SGHTA and CDR2 is FQGNSA. CDR3 length: 15 residues. The CDR3 DNA follows: TGTGCCAGCAGCTTAACCCCAGGGGGGTCCTACGAGCAGTACTTC. Protein product: CASSLTPGGSYEQYF.

The gene calls are TRBV20-1 and TRBJ2-7, with D unresolved. The germline V gene has CDR1 DFQATT and CDR2 SNEGSKA (reference sequence). There are 15 residues in the CDR3. The V and J ends lost 6 bases and 2 bases respectively, with 20 bases between them. The CDR3: CSAKSFRISPYEQYF. The CDR3 coding sequence is TGCAGTGCCAAGAGTTTCAGGATATCCCCCTACGAGCAGTACTTC.

V is TRBV4-3 and J is TRBJ2-7, with D perhaps given as TRBD1 or TRBD2 (5 bases each). Trimming pared 0 bases from V and 5 bases from J, leaving 11 bases between. In germline, CDR1 is LGHNA, CDR2 YSLEER. This CDR3 has 14 amino acids. Here the CDR3 reads CASSQELGRNEQYF. CDR3 DNA: TGCGCCAGCAGCCAAGAACTGGGACGTAACGAGCAGTACTTC.